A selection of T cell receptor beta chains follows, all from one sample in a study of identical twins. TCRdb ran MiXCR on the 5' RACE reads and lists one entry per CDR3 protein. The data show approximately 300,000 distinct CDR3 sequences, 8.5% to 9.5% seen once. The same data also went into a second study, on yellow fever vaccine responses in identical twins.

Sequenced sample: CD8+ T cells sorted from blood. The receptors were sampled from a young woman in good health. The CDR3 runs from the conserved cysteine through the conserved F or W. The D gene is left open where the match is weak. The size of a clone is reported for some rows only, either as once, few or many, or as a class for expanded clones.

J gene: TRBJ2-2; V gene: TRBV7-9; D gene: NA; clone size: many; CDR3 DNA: TGTGCCAGCAGCACCCTCTTCGAGAACACCGGGGAGCTGTTTTTT; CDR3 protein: CASSTLFENTGELFF
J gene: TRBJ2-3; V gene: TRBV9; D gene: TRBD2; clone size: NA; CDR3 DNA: TGTGCCAGCAGCGTCTGGGAGGGAGGGGATACGCAGTATTTT; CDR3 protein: CASSVWEGGDTQYF
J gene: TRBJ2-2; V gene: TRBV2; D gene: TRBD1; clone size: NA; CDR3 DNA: TGTGCCAGCAGTGGCGAACAGGGGGCTAATGATAGGTTCTCCGGGGAGCTGTTTTTT; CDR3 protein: CASSGEQGANDRFSGELFF
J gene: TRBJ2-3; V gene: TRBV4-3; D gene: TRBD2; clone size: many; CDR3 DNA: TGCGCCAGCAGGCAAGAACTAGCGGGAGGGGCAGATACGCAGTATTTT; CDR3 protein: CASRQELAGGADTQYF
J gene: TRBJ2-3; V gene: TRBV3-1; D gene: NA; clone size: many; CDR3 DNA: TGTGCCAGCAGTTACAGCGCAGATACGCAGTATTTT; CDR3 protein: CASSYSADTQYF
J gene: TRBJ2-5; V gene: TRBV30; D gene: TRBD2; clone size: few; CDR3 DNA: TGTGCCTGGAGTCGGGGGGAGCTTTGGGAGACCCAGTACTTC; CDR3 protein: CAWSRGELWETQYF
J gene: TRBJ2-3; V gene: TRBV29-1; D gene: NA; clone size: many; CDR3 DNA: TGCAGCGTGGTGGACACAGGAGGCCTACGAGTGAATACGCAGTATTTT; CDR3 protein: CSVVDTGGLRVNTQYF
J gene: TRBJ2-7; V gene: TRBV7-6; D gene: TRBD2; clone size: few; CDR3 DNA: TGTGCCAGCAGCTTCGGGAGGGGCTCTTCCTACGAGCAGTACTTC; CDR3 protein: CASSFGRGSSYEQYF
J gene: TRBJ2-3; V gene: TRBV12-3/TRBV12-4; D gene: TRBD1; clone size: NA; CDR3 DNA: TGTGCCAGCAGTTTGGGGACAGCCACAGATACGCAGTATTTT; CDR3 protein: CASSLGTATDTQYF
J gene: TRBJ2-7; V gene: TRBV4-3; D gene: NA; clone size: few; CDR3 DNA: TGCGCCAGCAGCCAAAGACTGGGTCCCTACGAGCAGTACTTC; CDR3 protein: CASSQRLGPYEQYF
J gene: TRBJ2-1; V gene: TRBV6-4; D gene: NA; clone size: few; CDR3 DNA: TGTGCCAGCAGTGACGGGAGGGGGGTCTCCTACAATGAGCAGTTCTTC; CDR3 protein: CASSDGRGVSYNEQFF
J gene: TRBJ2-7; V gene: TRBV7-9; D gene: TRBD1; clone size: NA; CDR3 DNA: TGTGCCAGCAGCTTAGGACAGGGCGTGCGTCGCGAGCAGTACTTC; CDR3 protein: CASSLGQGVRREQYF
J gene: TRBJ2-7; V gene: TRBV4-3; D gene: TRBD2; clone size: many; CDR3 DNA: TGCGCCAGCGGAACACACCTAGCGGGAGGCCCATACGAGCAGTACTTC; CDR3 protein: CASGTHLAGGPYEQYF
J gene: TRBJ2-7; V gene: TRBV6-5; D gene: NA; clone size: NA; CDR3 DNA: TGTGCCAGCAGTTACTCCTCAATCCCCTACGAGCAGTACTTC; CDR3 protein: CASSYSSIPYEQYF
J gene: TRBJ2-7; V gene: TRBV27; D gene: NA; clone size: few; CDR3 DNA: TGTGCCAGCAGTTTAGGGCGGACCTCCTACGAGCAGTACTTC; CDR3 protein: CASSLGRTSYEQYF
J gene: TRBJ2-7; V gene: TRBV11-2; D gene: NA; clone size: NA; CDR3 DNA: TGTGCCAGCAGTCAAGCCCCCGCAGAGCCTTCCTACGAGCAGTACTTC; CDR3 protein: CASSQAPAEPSYEQYF
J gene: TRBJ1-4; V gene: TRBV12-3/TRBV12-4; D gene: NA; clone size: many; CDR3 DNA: TGTGCCAGCAGCCCCGGGACTTCCGAGTTAAATGAAAAACTGTTTTTT; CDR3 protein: CASSPGTSELNEKLFF
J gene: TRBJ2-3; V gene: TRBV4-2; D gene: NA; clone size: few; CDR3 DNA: TGTGCCAGCAGCCAAGAGACGTGGGATACGCAGTATTTT; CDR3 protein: CASSQETWDTQYF
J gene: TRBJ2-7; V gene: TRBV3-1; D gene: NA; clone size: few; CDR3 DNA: TGTGCCAGCAGCCAAGAGGCCGGCCGAGAGCAGTACTTC; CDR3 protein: CASSQEAGREQYF